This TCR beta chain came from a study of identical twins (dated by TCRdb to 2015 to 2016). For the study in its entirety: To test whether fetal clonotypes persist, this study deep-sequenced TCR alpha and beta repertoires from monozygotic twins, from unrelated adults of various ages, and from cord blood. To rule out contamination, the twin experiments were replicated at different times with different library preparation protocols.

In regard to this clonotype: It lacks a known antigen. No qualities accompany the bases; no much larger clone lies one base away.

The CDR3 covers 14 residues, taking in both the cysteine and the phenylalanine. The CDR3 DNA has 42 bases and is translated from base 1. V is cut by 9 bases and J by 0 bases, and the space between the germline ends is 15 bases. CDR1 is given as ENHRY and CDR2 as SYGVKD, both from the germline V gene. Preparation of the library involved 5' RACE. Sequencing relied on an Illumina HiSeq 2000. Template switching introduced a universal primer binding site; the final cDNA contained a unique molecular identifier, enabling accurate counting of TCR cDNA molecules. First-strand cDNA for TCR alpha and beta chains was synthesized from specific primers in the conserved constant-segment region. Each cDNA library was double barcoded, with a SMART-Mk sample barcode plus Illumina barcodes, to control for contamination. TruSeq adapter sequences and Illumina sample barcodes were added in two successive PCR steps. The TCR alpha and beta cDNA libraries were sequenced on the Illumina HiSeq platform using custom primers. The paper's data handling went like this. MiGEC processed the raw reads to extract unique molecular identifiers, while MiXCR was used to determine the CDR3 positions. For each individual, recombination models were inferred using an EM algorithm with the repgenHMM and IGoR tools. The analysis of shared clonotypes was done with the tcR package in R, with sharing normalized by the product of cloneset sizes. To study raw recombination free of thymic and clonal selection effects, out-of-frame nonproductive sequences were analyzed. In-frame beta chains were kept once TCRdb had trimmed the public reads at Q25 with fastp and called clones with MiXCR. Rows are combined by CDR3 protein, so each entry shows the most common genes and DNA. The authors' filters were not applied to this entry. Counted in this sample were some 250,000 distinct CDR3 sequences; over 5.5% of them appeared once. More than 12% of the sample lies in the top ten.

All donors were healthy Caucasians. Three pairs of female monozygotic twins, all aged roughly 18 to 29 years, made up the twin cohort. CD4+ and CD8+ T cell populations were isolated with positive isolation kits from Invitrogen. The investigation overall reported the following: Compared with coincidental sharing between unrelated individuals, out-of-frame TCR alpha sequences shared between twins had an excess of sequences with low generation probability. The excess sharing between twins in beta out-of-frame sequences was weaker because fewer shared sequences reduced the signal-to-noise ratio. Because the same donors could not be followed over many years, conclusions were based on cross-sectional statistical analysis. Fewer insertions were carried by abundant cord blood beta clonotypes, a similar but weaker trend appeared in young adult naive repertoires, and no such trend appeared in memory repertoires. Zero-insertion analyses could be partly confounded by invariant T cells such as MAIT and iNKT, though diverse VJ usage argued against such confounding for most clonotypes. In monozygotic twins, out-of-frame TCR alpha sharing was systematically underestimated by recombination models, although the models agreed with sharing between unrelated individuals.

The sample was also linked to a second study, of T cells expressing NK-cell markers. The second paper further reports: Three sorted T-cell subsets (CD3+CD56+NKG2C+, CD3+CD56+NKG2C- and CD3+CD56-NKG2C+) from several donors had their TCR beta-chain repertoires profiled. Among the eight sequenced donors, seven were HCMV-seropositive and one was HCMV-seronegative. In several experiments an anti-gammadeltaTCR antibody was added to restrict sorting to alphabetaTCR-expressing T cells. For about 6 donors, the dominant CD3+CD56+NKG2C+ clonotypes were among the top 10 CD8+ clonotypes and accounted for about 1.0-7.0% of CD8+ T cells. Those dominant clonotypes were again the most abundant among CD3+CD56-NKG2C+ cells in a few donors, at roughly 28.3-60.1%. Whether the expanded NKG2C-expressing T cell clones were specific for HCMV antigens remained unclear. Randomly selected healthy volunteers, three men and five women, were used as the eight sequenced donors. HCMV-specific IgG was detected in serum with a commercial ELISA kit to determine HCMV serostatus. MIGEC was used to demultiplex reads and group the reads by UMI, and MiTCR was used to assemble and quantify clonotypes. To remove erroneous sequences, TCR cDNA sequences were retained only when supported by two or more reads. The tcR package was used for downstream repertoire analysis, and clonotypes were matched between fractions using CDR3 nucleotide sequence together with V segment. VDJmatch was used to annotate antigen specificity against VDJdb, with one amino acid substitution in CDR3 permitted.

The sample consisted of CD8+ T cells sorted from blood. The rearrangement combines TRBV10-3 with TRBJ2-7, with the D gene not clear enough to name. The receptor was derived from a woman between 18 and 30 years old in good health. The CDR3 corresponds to CAIRPGVSSYEQYF. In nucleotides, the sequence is TGTGCCATACGGCCGGGCGTCAGCTCCTACGAGCAGTACTTC.